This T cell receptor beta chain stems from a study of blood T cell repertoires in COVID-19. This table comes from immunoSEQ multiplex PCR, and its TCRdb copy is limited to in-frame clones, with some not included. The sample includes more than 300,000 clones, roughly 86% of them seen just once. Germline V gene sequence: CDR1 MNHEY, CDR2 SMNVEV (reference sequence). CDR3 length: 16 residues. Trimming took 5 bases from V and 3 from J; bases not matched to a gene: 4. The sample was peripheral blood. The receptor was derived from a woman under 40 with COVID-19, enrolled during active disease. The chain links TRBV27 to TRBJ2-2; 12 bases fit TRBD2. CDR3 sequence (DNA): TGTGCCAGCAGTGCGCTAGCGGGAGGGGACACCGGGGAGCTGTTTTTT. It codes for CASSALAGGDTGELFF.